The 31 T cell receptor beta chains in this list originate from one sample, sequenced in a study of tumor and adjacent non-tumor tissue in lung cancer. RNA was extracted from bulk tissue without any cell sorting. This non-tumor lung sample came from over 3 cm beyond the tumor edge. A modified ARM-PCR protocol with three rounds of nested PCR amplified TCRbeta. TCRdb passed the multiplex PCR reads through MiXCR, listing each CDR3 protein once. The sample shows around 80,000 distinct CDR3 sequences, 80% to 90% of them seen only once. Sequencing was performed on distant non-tumor lung tissue. The receptors derive from a man between 60 and 75 years old with non-small cell lung cancer.

About this clonotype: Compared with germline, one end of the junction differs, possibly owing to a read error. V gene TRBV11-3 combines with J gene TRBJ2-2; D is perhaps TRBD2 (5 bases). The CDR3 length is 18 residues. Germline V lookup: CDR1 SGHNT, CDR2 YENEEA. The CDR3 region is CAGSSRGAVGYRVGKLFF. CDR3 DNA: TGTGCCGGCAGCTCCCGGGGAGCGGTAGGATACAGAGTCGGGAAGCTGTTTTTT.

Points on this clonotype: At one end the junction does not follow the germline gene, possibly because of a read error. The genes are TRBV11-3 and TRBJ1-4, with TRBD1 matching 10 bases. The germline V gene has CDR1 SGHNT and CDR2 YENEEA. The CDR3 covers 17 residues. DNA for the CDR3: TGTGCGAGCAGCCCATCGGGACAGGGGATCACTAATGAAAGACTGTTTTTT. Encoded protein: CASSPSGQGITNERLFF.

Concerning this clonotype: A read error may produce the germline difference seen at one junction end. The V gene is TRBV7-8, the J gene TRBJ1-5, with 8 bases matching TRBD1. Germline-derived CDR1 and CDR2 are SGHVS and FQNEAQ. This CDR3 has 15 residues. In nucleotides, the CDR3 is TGTGCCAGCAGCATGGACAGGGTTAGCAATCAGCCCCAACATTTT. It specifies CASSMDRVSNQPQHF.

The CDR3 sequence is CSVEVQWLAGGNEQFF. In DNA, the CDR3 is TGCAGCGTTGAAGTTCAATGGCTAGCGGGAGGCAATGAGCAGTTCTTC. V and J are TRBV29-1 and TRBJ2-1, with 11 bases lining up with TRBD2. CDR3 length: 16 residues. Trimming cost V 1 base and J 6 bases; bases outside gene matches: 8. Looked up from germline, CDR1 is SQVTM and CDR2 is ANQGSEA.

As to this clonotype: At one end the junction does not follow the germline gene, possibly because of a read error. The V call is TRBV11-1, the J call TRBJ2-1, with 8 bases aligning to TRBD1. CDR1 is SGHAT, CDR2 FQDESV, per germline (reference sequence). This CDR3 contains 21 residues. This chain's CDR3 is CAISLASSRGLSRSSYNEQFF. The CDR3 bases are TGTGCCATCAGCTTAGCTTCGAGCAGGGGGCTTAGTCGAAGCTCCTACAATGAGCAGTTCTTC. Full variable domain (outside the CDR3, taken from reference TRBV11-1 and TRBJ2-1): EAEVAQSPRYKITEKSQAVAFWCDPISGHATLYWYRQILGQGPELLVQFQDESVVDDSQLPKDRFSAERLKGVDSTLKIQPAELGDSAMYLCAISLASSRGLSRSSYNEQFFGPGTRLTVL.

This clonotype was seen a single time. With a much larger clone just one base away, this may be a read error. This rearrangement joins TRBV6-1 to TRBJ1-5; tentative D call: TRBD1 (5 bases). The CDR3 length is 14 residues. CDR1 is MNHNS and CDR2 is SASEGT in the germline V gene. CDR3 sequence (DNA): TGTGTCAGCATCCCGGACATCCTAAATCAGCCCCAGCATTTT. Protein sequence: CVSIPDILNQPQHF.

In regard to this clonotype: At one of its ends the junction is not consistent with the germline gene, which may arise from a read error. This chain links TRBV6-5 with TRBJ1-2; 7 bases map to TRBD1. The CDR3 totals 19 residues. In germline, CDR1 is MNHEY, CDR2 SVGAGI. The CDR3 here is CSSSYSYRFPGQSPYGYTF. CDR3 DNA: TGTTCCAGCAGTTACTCATACCGCTTTCCGGGACAGAGTCCCTATGGTTACACCTTC.

This clonotype was detected many times. The chain links TRBV6-1 to TRBJ1-3; 7 nucleotides line up with TRBD1. Germline CDR1 and CDR2: MNHNS and SASEGT. The CDR3 has 16 amino acids. V lost 1 base, J lost 1 base, and 4 bases stayed unmatched. CDR3 residues: CASSEVQGRSGNTIYF. As DNA, the CDR3 is TGTGCCAGCAGTGAAGTACAGGGGCGATCTGGAAACACCATATATTTT.

This clonotype was counted a few times. V and J are TRBV7-9 and TRBJ1-2; D gene unclear. The CDR3 contains 15 residues. V was shortened by 1 base and J by 4 bases, with 13 bases between the two germline ends. The germline V gene has CDR1 SEHNR and CDR2 FQNEAQ (reference sequence). In nucleotides, the CDR3 is TGTGCCAGCAGCTTAGGAGCGCCGGAAACCTATGGCTACACCTTC. It encodes CASSLGAPETYGYTF. Using reference TRBV7-9 and TRBJ1-2 for the parts outside the CDR3, the full variable domain is DTGVSQNPRHKITKRGQNVTFRCDPISEHNRLYWYRQTLGQGPEFLTYFQNEAQLEKSRLLSDRFSAERPKGSFSTLEIQRTEQGDSAMYLCASSLGAPETYGYTFGSGTRLTVV.

About this clonotype itself: Because it lacks the conserved phenylalanine or tryptophan at the end, this CDR3 is likely a read error. The DNA is omitted, as the CDR3 cannot be located on it reliably, and the CDR3 follows TCRdb's listing. This sequence joins TRBV4-3 and TRBJ2-3; no check of the table's D call, TRBD2, against the DNA was made. Germline assignment: CDR1 LGHNA and CDR2 YSLEER. The CDR3 has 16 residues if both end residues are counted. CDR3 sequence reads: CANSQDRAGTTDTQCI.

CDR3 protein: CASCSTGEESQYF. The CDR3 DNA sequence: TGTGCTAGCTGCTCTACAGGGGAAGAAAGTCAGTACTTC. J is TRBJ2-5 and V is TRBV11-2; TRBD1 matches at 7 bases. Germline values: CDR1 SGHAT, CDR2 FQNNGV. CDR3 length equals 13 residues.

The CDR3 sequence: CASSSGLLGGTDTQHF. In DNA form, the CDR3 reads TGTGCCAGCAGCTCCGGACTCTTAGGTGGCACAGATACACAGCATTTT. The J gene is TRBJ2-3, the V gene TRBV11-3; no clear D. The J call is doubtful: the DNA matches TRBJ1-5 better. CDR3 size: 16 residues. Germline assignment: CDR1 SGHNT and CDR2 YENEEA.

To note about this clonotype: Germline is not matched at one junction end, which may reflect a read error. The rearrangement links TRBV6-5 to TRBJ1-1; D gene uncertain. The length of the CDR3 is 16 residues. Germline CDR1 and CDR2: MNHEY and SVGAGI. CDR3 residues: CASITRRLRGNTEAIF. The CDR3 DNA reads as TGTGCGAGCATAACCCGAAGGCTACGCGGAAACACTGAAGCTATCTTT.

As regards this clonotype: The junction departs from the called germline gene at one end, perhaps through a read error. The chain is built from TRBV6-6 and TRBJ2-5; 7 bases are a match to TRBD2. This CDR3 has 14 residues. Germline-derived CDR1 and CDR2 are MNHNY and SVGAGI (reference sequence). CDR3 region: CAGRSGGRGETQCF. CDR3 nucleotide sequence: TGTGCCGGCCGCTCGGGGGGAAGGGGAGAGACCCAGTGCTTC.

The chain combines TRBV12-3 or TRBV12-4 with TRBJ1-2; D possibly corresponds to TRBD1 (5 bases). V lost 2 bases, J lost 12 bases, and 19 bases lay in between. The CDR3 spans 14 residues. The CDR3 sequence: CASSLSGGAYAHTF. The CDR3 DNA sequence: TGTGCCAGCAGTTTAAGTGGGGGAGCCTATGCCCACACCTTC.

To note about this clonotype: This sequence may be a read error, since a much larger clone differs from it by one base. The CDR3 bases are TGTGTCAGCAGCTTGAGGCAGGGGGCACAAGAGACCCAGTACTTC. Its protein is CVSSLRQGAQETQYF. The rearrangement links TRBV5-4 to TRBJ2-5; TRBD1 matches at 8 bases. Germline V lookup: CDR1 SGHNT, CDR2 YYREEE (reference sequence). CDR3 size: 15 residues.

As concerns this clonotype: One end of the junction does not line up with germline, which may come from a read error. The CDR3: CRAREDDGKLFF. CDR3 DNA sequence: TGCAGGGCCCGGGAGGACGACGGGAAGCTGTTTTTT. V gene TRBV29-1 combines with J gene TRBJ2-2; TRBD2 aligns across 7 bases. This CDR3 comprises 12 residues. Germline values: CDR1 SQVTM, CDR2 ANQGSEA.

With respect to this clonotype: One end of the junction does not line up with germline, which may come from a read error. The rearrangement joins TRBV20-1 to TRBJ1-4, with D possibly matching TRBD1 (6 bases). CDR1 and CDR2 from the germline V gene are DFQATT and SNEGSKA (reference sequence). The CDR3 has 11 amino acids. The CDR3 sequence is CSAPGVRGLVF. Here the CDR3 DNA reads TGCAGTGCTCCAGGGGTGAGAGGGTTGGTTTTT.

Notes on this clonotype: Germline and junction disagree at one end, which may indicate a read error. The genes are TRBV29-1 and TRBJ1-2; 8 bases map to TRBD1. CDR1 and CDR2 from the germline V gene are SQVTM and ANQGSEA. The CDR3 is made up of 15 amino acids. CDR3 residues: CSVEDLRTGNCGNTF. The CDR3 DNA follows: TGCAGCGTTGAAGATCTCCGGACAGGGAACTGTGGCAACACCTTC.

A remark on this clonotype: One end of the junction varies from germline; a read error may be responsible. This chain joins TRBV11-2 and TRBJ2-3; the match to TRBD2 covers 11 bases. CDR3 size: 14 residues. From germline, CDR1 is SGHAT and CDR2 FQNNGV. CDR3 sequence: CAISFLAGGVQLYF. The CDR3 DNA follows: TGTGCCATCAGCTTTCTAGCGGGGGGCGTTCAGCTTTATTTT.

This clonotype was picked up one time. The junction differs from germline at one of its ends, possibly a read error. The chain has TRBV11-3 and TRBJ2-3; TRBD1 is a possible D gene (6 bases). The germline V gene encodes CDR1 SGHNT and CDR2 YENEEA. This CDR3 comprises 16 residues. The CDR3 region is CASIQPGQGSTDTQYF. The DNA of the CDR3 is TGTGCCAGCATTCAACCGGGACAAGGGAGCACAGATACCCAGTATTTT. Based on the CDR3 plus reference TRBV11-3 and TRBJ2-3, the full variable domain is EAGVVQSPRYKIIEKKQPVAFWCNPISGHNTLYWYLQNLGQGPELLIRYENEEAVDDSQLPKDRFSAERLKGVDSTLKIQPAELGDSAVYLCASIQPGQGSTDTQYFGPGTRLTVL.

This clonotype has just one count. The CDR3 carries no conserved terminal phenylalanine or tryptophan, so it likely arises from a read error. The chain carries TRBV29-1 and TRBJ2-3; D may be TRBD1 (6 bases). Germline loops: CDR1 SQVTM, CDR2 ANQGSEA. CDR3 size: 13 residues. CDR3 nucleotides: TGCTGCGTTGAAGATAGAAGGGGGGATACGCAGTATATT. Its protein is CCVEDRRGDTQYI.

In regard to this clonotype: Being one base from a much bigger clone, this may be a read error. V is TRBV6-2 or TRBV6-3 and J is TRBJ2-7, with 9 bases identical to TRBD2. After removal of 7 bases from V and 8 bases from J, the junction contained 12 bases not matched to a gene. Germline loops: CDR1 MNHEY, CDR2 SVGEGT. This CDR3 has 14 residues. DNA for the CDR3: TGTGCCAGCAAGATAGCGGGAGCCCCTATGCAGCAGTACTTC. Translating gives CASKIAGAPMQQYF.

Concerning this clonotype: An end of the junction differs from the germline gene, which may be a read error. The chain is built from TRBV11-2 and TRBJ2-6; 11 positions agree with TRBD2. CDR1 and CDR2 from the germline V gene are SGHAT and FQNNGV. This CDR3 region has 18 residues. The CDR3 protein is CDSSPTSGGTPGANVLTF. DNA for the CDR3: TGTGACAGCAGTCCAACTAGCGGGGGAACCCCTGGGGCCAACGTCCTGACTTTC. The full variable domain, in which reference TRBV11-2 and TRBJ2-6 provide the parts outside the CDR3, is EAGVAQSPRYKIIEKRQSVAFWCNPISGHATLYWYQQILGQGPKLLIQFQNNGVVDDSQLPKDRFSAERLKGVDSTLKIQPAKLEDSAVYLCDSSPTSGGTPGANVLTFGAGSRLTVL.

Details on this clonotype: Since the CDR3 does not end with the conserved phenylalanine or tryptophan, this likely comes from a read error. Because the CDR3's place on the DNA is in doubt, the DNA is left out and the CDR3 is given as listed by TCRdb. The chain carries TRBV6-2 or TRBV6-3 and TRBJ1-2. The V gene's germline CDR1 is MNHEY and CDR2 SVGEGT. The CDR3 is made up of 12 amino acids, end residues included. The CDR3 reads CASIVGLRGYIS.

This sequence joins TRBV9 and TRBJ2-1; the D gene is possibly TRBD2 (5 bases). Between the trimmed V and J ends, which lost 0 bases and 5 bases, there was a span of 9 bases. Germline assignment: CDR1 SGDLS and CDR2 YYNGEE. This CDR3 is 14 amino acids long. The CDR3 coding sequence is TGTGCCAGCAGCGTAGTCGAGACTAACAATGAGCAGTTCTTC. It specifies CASSVVETNNEQFF.

Points on this clonotype: Sequence at one end of the junction differs from germline and may be a read error. V gene TRBV11-2 combines with J gene TRBJ2-5; a possible D gene is TRBD2 (6 bases). CDR3 length equals 16 residues. Germline CDR1 is SGHAT and CDR2 is FQNNGV. The CDR3 here is CANSLIPLAFQETQYF. DNA of the CDR3: TGTGCCAACAGCTTAATCCCACTAGCCTTCCAAGAGACCCAGTACTTC.

With respect to this clonotype: Germline and junction disagree at one end, which may indicate a read error. The rearrangement uses TRBV6-5 and TRBJ2-6; 9 positions agree with TRBD2. This CDR3 comprises 17 residues. Per germline, CDR1 MNHEY and CDR2 SVGAGI. The CDR3 DNA follows: TGTGCCAGCAGTTTAGCGGGGGCCAACTCTGGAGTCAACGACCTGACTTTC. It encodes CASSLAGANSGVNDLTF.

At least ten counts were recorded for this clonotype. V is TRBV5-1 and J is TRBJ1-5; D gene unclear. The V end was cut by 3 bases, the J end by 5 bases, with 0 bases between. CDR1 is SGHRS, CDR2 YFSETQ, per germline. This CDR3 has 10 residues. The DNA for the CDR3 is TGCGCCAGCAGCTATCAGCCCCAGCATTTT. It encodes CASSYQPQHF.

The table lists this clonotype with a count of one. An end of the junction does not agree with germline; a read error may underlie this. This sequence joins TRBV11-2 and TRBJ1-1; TRBD1 might be the D (5 bases). Looked up from germline, CDR1 is SGHAT and CDR2 is FQNNGV. The CDR3 consists of 14 residues. The CDR3 DNA reads TGCTCCAGCAACTTAGTCGGGAGGGGCACCGAAGCTTTCTTT. Its protein product is CSSNLVGRGTEAFF. Filled out from reference TRBV11-2 and TRBJ1-1, the complete variable domain reads EAGVAQSPRYKIIEKRQSVAFWCNPISGHATLYWYQQILGQGPKLLIQFQNNGVVDDSQLPKDRFSAERLKGVDSTLKIQPAKLEDSAVYLCSSNLVGRGTEAFFGQGTRLTVV.

This clonotype was detected a few times. At one boundary the junction diverges from the germline segment, which might be a read error. This chain joins TRBV11-2 and TRBJ2-5; unclear D gene. The CDR3 has 16 amino acids. Germline lookup yields CDR1 SGHAT and CDR2 FQNNGV. This CDR3 is CASSSTMVGPKETQYF. The CDR3 nucleotides are TGTGCCAGTAGCTCCACAATGGTGGGCCCAAAGGAGACCCAGTACTTC.